This T cell receptor beta chain appears in the sequencing data of a study of cytomegalovirus exposure and HLA in healthy donors. Study overall: One earlier analysis, a look at about 179 million T cells, found some 100 million unique TCR beta sequences.

It was with 60 Vbeta and 13 Jbeta primers that the PCR ran. Only in-frame clones appear in the TCRdb table, and some are missing; sequencing was by immunoSEQ multiplex PCR. The sample comprises 150,000 to 200,000 clones, approximately 86% of which are singletons, and 1.5% to 2% rests with the top ten. Per the germline V gene, CDR1 is MNHNS and CDR2 is SASEGT. The CDR3 extends over 14 amino acids. V was shortened by 4 bases and J by 4 bases, with 13 bases between the two germline ends. Study-level findings and limits: A later analysis found that most CMV-associated TCR beta chains appeared HLA-restricted. Most TCR sequences showed up rarely, but some public TCRs showed up in many donors.

As concerns this clone: As yet, its antigen is unknown.

The clonotype comes from a woman aged 18-29 years in good health and CMV-seronegative. The sample consisted of PBMCs. The chain recombines TRBV6-1 with TRBJ1-2; D ambiguous. CDR3 sequence: CASSVTVGGYGYTF. Written as DNA, the CDR3 is TGTGCCAGCAGTGTTACAGTCGGAGGCTATGGCTACACCTTC.